This entry lists 25 T cell receptor beta chains sequenced from one sample in a study of OX40 agonist ivuxolimab in advanced cancers. Clones were read by immunoSEQ multiplex PCR, and TCRdb kept only the in-frame ones, dropping some. The table includes more than 85,000 clones, less than 95% detected once. Sequenced here: CD4+ or CD8+ T cells sorted from blood, sampled in a trial of the OX40 agonist ivuxolimab. Source of these receptors: an adult with an advanced solid tumor such as melanoma, head and neck, liver or kidney cancer.

This clone was seen a handful of times. The J gene is TRBJ2-3, the V gene TRBV27, with D hard to call. The CDR3 spans 16 residues. Between the trimmed V and J ends, which lost 3 bases and 0 bases, there was a span of 13 bases. The germline gives CDR1 MNHEY, CDR2 SMNVEV (reference sequence). The CDR3 DNA reads TGTGCCAGCAGTTTCAGACGGGCGGCTAGCACAGATACGCAGTATTTT. It specifies CASSFRRAASTDTQYF.

The chain couples TRBV6-5 to TRBJ2-1, with 7 bases matching TRBD2. V gave up 7 bases and J gave up 3 bases; unmatched junction bases: 6. The CDR3 loop spans 14 amino acids. CDR1 and CDR2 (germline): MNHEY, SVGAGI. CDR3 sequence reads: CASIPAGNYNEQFF. The CDR3 region has the DNA TGTGCCAGCATCCCAGCGGGAAACTACAATGAGCAGTTCTTC.

This clone appeared a single time. V and J are TRBV5-1 and TRBJ2-2, with 13 bases aligning to TRBD2. The CDR3 sequence is 15 residues long. V lost 3 bases and J lost 6; bases outside the gene matches: 2. The germline CDR1 and CDR2 sequences are SGHRS and YFSETQ. The CDR3 DNA is TGCGCCAGCAGCTCACTAGCGGGAGGGTCCGGGGAGCTGTTTTTT. This translates into CASSSLAGGSGELFF. The entire variable domain, with the rest obtained from reference TRBV5-1 and TRBJ2-2, is as follows: KAGVTQTPRYLIKTRGQQVTLSCSPISGHRSVSWYQQTPGQGLQFLFEYFSETQRNKGNFPGRFSGRQFSNSRSEMNVSTLELGDSALYLCASSSLAGGSGELFFGEGSRLTVL.

This rearrangement joins TRBV30 to TRBJ2-5; D possibly corresponds to TRBD1 (5 bases). Germline V gene lookup returns CDR1 GTSNPN and CDR2 SVGIG (reference sequence). V lost 3 bases and J lost 4, with 15 bases in between. This CDR3 contains 14 residues. CDR3 protein: CAWSPRRQGETQYF. The CDR3 DNA sequence: TGTGCCTGGAGCCCCCGAAGGCAGGGAGAGACCCAGTACTTC.

This chain links TRBV29-1 with TRBJ2-7, with 9 bases that match TRBD1. The germline V gene encodes CDR1 SQVTM and CDR2 ANQGSEA. CDR3 length: 14 amino acids. Losses at the gene ends were 3 bases for V and 0 bases for J; bases not matched to a gene: 3. CDR3 sequence (DNA): TGCAGCGTTGACCGGACAGGGGCCTCCTACGAGCAGTACTTC. Translation: CSVDRTGASYEQYF.

The chain joins TRBV9 to TRBJ1-1, with TRBD1 as a possible D gene (5 bases). The CDR3 totals 17 residues. The germline CDR1 and CDR2 sequences are SGDLS and YYNGEE. V was cut by 8 bases and J by 0 bases, with 23 bases left in between. This CDR3 reads CASSRGAGRLLNTEAFF. CDR3 sequence (DNA): TGTGCCAGTTCTAGAGGGGCAGGGCGCCTATTGAACACTGAAGCTTTCTTT.

This chain connects TRBV25-1 to TRBJ1-1; D is unclear. The CDR3 contains 13 residues. Germline V gene lookup returns CDR1 MGHDK and CDR2 SYGVNS. V lost 5 bases to trimming and J lost 1 base, with 8 bases between them. CDR3 DNA sequence: TGTGCCAGCAGTCAAGCAGGGAACACTGAAGCTTTCTTT. Protein product: CASSQAGNTEAFF.

This chain uses TRBV5-1 with TRBJ1-1; D uncertain. The V gene's germline CDR1 is SGHRS and CDR2 YFSETQ. CDR3 length: 16 amino acids. The ends were cut back, 2 bases at V and 3 bases at J, with 17 bases in the middle. CDR3 region: CASSFLHPGGDTEAFF. The CDR3 nucleotides are TGCGCCAGCAGCTTTCTCCACCCCGGCGGAGACACTGAAGCTTTCTTT.

The chain joins TRBV7-3 to TRBJ1-1; D remains ambiguous. Trimming shortened V by 5 bases and J by 1 base, and 8 bases separated the two germline ends. This CDR3 is 13 amino acids long. Germline V gives CDR1 SGHTA, CDR2 FQGTGA. In nucleotides, the CDR3 is TGTGCCAGCAGCATCCGGGAGAACACTGAAGCTTTCTTT. Protein sequence: CASSIRENTEAFF.

V usage is TRBV19 and J usage is TRBJ2-1; D possibly corresponds to TRBD2 (6 bases). The CDR3 is made up of 13 amino acids. The V gene lost 5 bases and the J gene lost 4 bases, with 9 bases spanning the gap. Germline CDR1 is LNHDA and CDR2 is SQIVND (reference sequence). The DNA for the CDR3 is TGTGCCAGTAGTGCCGGACTATACAATGAGCAGTTCTTC. It is translated as CASSAGLYNEQFF.

The J gene is TRBJ2-7, the V gene TRBV6-1; 8 bases are shared with TRBD1. The CDR3 extends over 13 amino acids. Germline CDR1 reads MNHNS; CDR2 reads SASEGT. V shed 8 bases, J shed 6 bases, and the junction held 9 bases outside the gene matches. CDR3 bases: TGTGCCAGCGCCGACAGGGGCTCGGTCGAGCAGTACTTC. Its protein is CASADRGSVEQYF.

The V call is TRBV11-3, the J call TRBJ2-1; TRBD2 aligns across 7 bases. CDR1 is SGHNT and CDR2 is YENEEA in the germline V gene. V lost 5 bases and J lost 9; bases outside the gene matches: 10. There are 14 residues in the CDR3. Written as DNA, the CDR3 is TGTGCCAGCAGCCCCCACGGCGGGAGATCTGAGCAGTTCTTC. As protein: CASSPHGGRSEQFF.

The V gene is TRBV2, the J gene TRBJ2-5, with TRBD2 identical over 13 bases. The CDR3 is 14 amino acids. Germline lookup yields CDR1 SNHLY and CDR2 FYNNEI. Losses at the gene ends were 7 bases for V and 5 bases for J; bases not matched to a gene: 4. In DNA, the CDR3 is TGTGCCAGCACAGGACTAGCGGGAGTCGAGACCCAGTACTTC. This gives the protein CASTGLAGVETQYF.

The V gene is TRBV25-1, the J gene TRBJ1-6, with D possibly TRBD1 on 6 matching bases. This CDR3 is built from 15 residues. The ends were cut back, 1 base at V and 10 bases at J, with 14 bases in the middle. Germline values: CDR1 MGHDK, CDR2 SYGVNS. CDR3 amino acids: CASSEWGGRGSPLHF. The CDR3 DNA is TGTGCCAGCAGTGAATGGGGGGGGCGCGGCTCACCCCTCCACTTT.

This chain connects TRBV28 to TRBJ1-5; perhaps TRBD1 as D (5 bases). V lost 6 bases and J 2 bases, leaving 11 bases between the germline ends. Germline CDR1 reads MDHEN; CDR2 reads SYDVKM. The CDR3 is 14 residues long. The CDR3 region has the DNA TGTGCCAGCAGGGGGACCGTTGGCAATCAGCCCCAGCATTTT. Translated: CASRGTVGNQPQHF.

This chain uses TRBV6-5 with TRBJ2-2, with D hard to call. The length of the CDR3 is 15 residues. V was shortened by 1 base and J by 6 bases, with 12 bases between the two germline ends. Germline loops: CDR1 MNHEY, CDR2 SVGAGI. CDR3: CASSYFDTIPGELFF. CDR3 sequence (DNA): TGTGCCAGCAGTTACTTTGACACGATCCCCGGGGAGCTGTTTTTT.

This rearrangement joins TRBV18 to TRBJ2-2; possibly TRBD1 for D (6 bases). Germline CDR1 KGHSH, CDR2 LQKENI. V was pared by 2 bases and J by 1 base, with 17 bases between. There are 18 residues in the CDR3. CDR3 loop: CASSPGIYDRRNTGELFF. The CDR3 DNA reads as TGTGCCAGCTCACCAGGTATATACGACAGGCGGAACACCGGGGAGCTGTTTTTT.

This clone came up a few times. One end of the junction varies from germline; a read error may be responsible. The rearrangement links TRBV25-1 to TRBJ2-3; TRBD2 agrees at 14 bases. Germline V gene data show CDR1 as MGHDK and CDR2 as SYGVNS. This CDR3 contains 13 residues. The CDR3, as DNA: TGTGCCAGCAGTGGGGGACTAGCGGGAGCGTTGGATTTT. As protein: CASSGGLAGALDF.

The chain links TRBV5-6 to TRBJ2-2; perhaps D is TRBD1 or TRBD2 (6 bases each). Between the trimmed V and J ends, which lost 0 bases and 6 bases, there was a span of 12 bases. The V gene's germline CDR1 is SGHDT and CDR2 YYEEEE. The length of the CDR3 is 15 residues. The CDR3 here is CASSLAPGAAGELFF. The CDR3, as DNA: TGTGCCAGCAGCTTGGCCCCGGGGGCCGCCGGGGAGCTGTTTTTT.

The chain combines TRBV9 with TRBJ2-3; D may be TRBD2 (6 bases). V was pared by 2 bases and J by 1 base, with 14 bases between. The CDR3 is made up of 16 amino acids. Looked up from germline, CDR1 is SGDLS and CDR2 is YYNGEE. The CDR3 bases are TGTGCCAGCAGCGTTTTTCCGGGAGCTGGCACAGATACGCAGTATTTT. This codes for CASSVFPGAGTDTQYF.

This chain links TRBV7-2 with TRBJ2-7; no firm D call. Looked up from germline, CDR1 is SGHTA and CDR2 is FQGNSA. This CDR3 is built from 14 residues. The V and J ends lost 1 base and 0 bases respectively, with 7 bases between them. For the CDR3, the DNA is TGTGCCAGCAGCTTAGGGGGTAACTCCTACGAGCAGTACTTC. Its translation: CASSLGGNSYEQYF.

Worth noting for this clone: At one boundary the junction diverges from the germline segment, which might be a read error. The CDR3: CAGSQGRVTGELFF. Written as DNA, the CDR3 is TGTGCCGGCAGTCAGGGAAGGGTCACCGGGGAGCTGTTTTTT. V usage is TRBV27 and J usage is TRBJ2-2, with D maybe TRBD1 (5 bases). This CDR3 comprises 14 residues. The germline V gene has CDR1 MNHEY and CDR2 SMNVEV (reference sequence).

CDR3 coding DNA: TGTGCCAGCTCTCCCGGGAGGGGGATCCTCTACGAGCAGTACTTC. This codes for CASSPGRGILYEQYF. The V call is TRBV13, the J call TRBJ2-7, with TRBD2 matching 8 bases. Germline V gene lookup returns CDR1 PRHDT and CDR2 FYEKMQ (reference sequence). The trim removed 8 bases at V and 3 bases at J, leaving 12 bases unmatched. The CDR3 has 15 amino acids.

The J gene is TRBJ2-3, the V gene TRBV7-8, with TRBD1 identical over 7 bases. This CDR3 region has 17 residues. V shed 5 bases, J shed 2 bases, and the junction held 13 bases outside the gene matches. Germline V lookup: CDR1 SGHVS, CDR2 FQNEAQ. CDR3: CASSPTGPKENTDTQYF. The DNA for the CDR3 is TGTGCCAGCAGCCCGACAGGGCCCAAGGAAAACACAGATACGCAGTATTTT.

This chain links TRBV13 with TRBJ2-3; 7 bases are shared with TRBD1. The junction had 13 bases not matched to a gene; V was cut back by 5 bases and J by 2 bases. The germline CDR1 and CDR2 sequences are PRHDT and FYEKMQ (reference sequence). The length of the CDR3 is 17 residues. CDR3 amino acids: CASSRIPGQFPTDTQYF. DNA for the CDR3: TGTGCCAGCAGCCGGATTCCGGGACAGTTCCCCACAGATACGCAGTATTTT. Full variable domain (missing parts from reference TRBV13 and TRBJ2-3): AAGVIQSPRHLIKEKRETATLKCYPIPRHDTVYWYQQGPGQDPQFLISFYEKMQSDKGSIPDRFSAQQFSDYHSELNMSSLELGDSALYFCASSRIPGQFPTDTQYFGPGTRLTVL.